This TCR beta chain derives from a study of human T cells and chemical hapten exposure. Germline CDR1 and CDR2: SGHRS and YFSETQ. Trimming pared 3 bases from V and 8 bases from J, leaving 15 bases between. The CDR3 has 14 residues. TCRdb re-derived calls from the RACE reads in MiXCR, one entry per CDR3 protein. The table has around 200,000 distinct CDR3 sequences, around 25% seen once. This clonotype was observed a single time. Time point given: patch test 3, about 24 weeks after DPC sensitization. Treatment noted: therapeutic diphenylcyclopropenone sensitization with weekly scalp DPC. This rearrangement joins TRBV5-1 to TRBJ2-1; D call uncertain. The sequencing here drew on whole blood, taken in connection with sensitization to the hapten diphenylcyclopropenone (DPC). The receptor comes from a woman aged 40 to 50 with alopecia areata. Some clones in this sample may be carry-over from other donors' samples. The CDR3 here is CASSSRSRSDEQFF. In DNA, the CDR3 is TGCGCCAGCAGCTCACGCAGTAGATCGGATGAGCAGTTCTTC.